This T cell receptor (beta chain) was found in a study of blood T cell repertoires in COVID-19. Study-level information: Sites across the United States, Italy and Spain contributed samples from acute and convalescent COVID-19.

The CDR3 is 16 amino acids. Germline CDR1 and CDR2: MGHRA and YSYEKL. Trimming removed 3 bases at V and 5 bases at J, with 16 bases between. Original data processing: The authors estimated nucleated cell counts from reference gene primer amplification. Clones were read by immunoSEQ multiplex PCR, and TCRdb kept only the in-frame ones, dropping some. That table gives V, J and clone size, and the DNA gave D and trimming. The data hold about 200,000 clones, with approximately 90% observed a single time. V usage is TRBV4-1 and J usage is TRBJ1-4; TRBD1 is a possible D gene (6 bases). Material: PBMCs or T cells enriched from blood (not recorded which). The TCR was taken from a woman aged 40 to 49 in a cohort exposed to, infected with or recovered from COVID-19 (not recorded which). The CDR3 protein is CASSHYPRGVNEKLFF. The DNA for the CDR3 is TGCGCCAGCAGCCATTACCCCAGGGGCGTGAATGAAAAACTGTTTTTT.